The entry that follows covers one T cell receptor (beta chain) sequence. No antigen is known for it. This record comes from a study of T cell responses to AZD1222 COVID-19 vaccine. Study findings and constraints: Clonal diversity was possibly underestimated, and white British individuals and females predominated among donors.

Produced via immunoSEQ multiplex PCR; TCRdb's table is partial and in-frame only. The data contain 180,000 or so clones, 85% to 95% of them singletons. The TCR sequence derives from an adult who received the AZD1222 COVID-19 vaccine. The source material was peripheral blood, sampled 28 days after the second AZD1222 dose.

This chain's CDR3 is CASSPQGADYGYTF. The CDR3 coding sequence is TGTGCCAGCAGCCCCCAGGGGGCTGACTATGGCTACACCTTC. The rearrangement uses TRBV7-2 and TRBJ1-2, with 8 positions matching TRBD1. Germline V gene sequence: CDR1 SGHTA, CDR2 FQGNSA. The CDR3 runs to 14 residues. The V and J ends lost 5 bases and 3 bases, in that order; junction bases with no gene match: 5.